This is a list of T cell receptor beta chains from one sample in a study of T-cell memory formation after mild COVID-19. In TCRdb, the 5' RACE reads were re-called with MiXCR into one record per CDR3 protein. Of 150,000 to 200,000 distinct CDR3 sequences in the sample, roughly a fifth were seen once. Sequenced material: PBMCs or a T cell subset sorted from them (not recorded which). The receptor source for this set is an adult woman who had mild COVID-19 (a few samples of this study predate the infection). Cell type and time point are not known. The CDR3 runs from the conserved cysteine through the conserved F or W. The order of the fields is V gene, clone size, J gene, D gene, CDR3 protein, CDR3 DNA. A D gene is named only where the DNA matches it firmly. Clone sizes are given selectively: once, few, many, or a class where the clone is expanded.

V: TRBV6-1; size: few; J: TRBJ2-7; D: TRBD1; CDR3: CAIPGQRDEQYF; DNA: TGTGCCATTCCGGGACAGAGGGACGAGCAGTACTTC
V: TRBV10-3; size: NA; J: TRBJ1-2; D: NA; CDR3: CASRNHQGSYGYTF; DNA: TGTGCCAGCCGAAACCACCAGGGTTCCTATGGCTACACCTTC
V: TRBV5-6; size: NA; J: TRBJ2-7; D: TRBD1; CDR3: CASSPDWDRSSYEQYF; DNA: TGTGCCAGCAGCCCCGACTGGGACAGGAGCTCCTACGAGCAGTACTTC
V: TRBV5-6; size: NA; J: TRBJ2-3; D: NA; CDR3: CASSGSGVQDTQYF; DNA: TGTGCCAGCAGCGGGTCAGGGGTCCAAGATACGCAGTATTTT
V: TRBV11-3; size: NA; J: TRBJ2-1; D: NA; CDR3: CASSFGVSYNEQFF; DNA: TGTGCCAGCAGCTTTGGGGTCTCCTACAATGAGCAGTTCTTC
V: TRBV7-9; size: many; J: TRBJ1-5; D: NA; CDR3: CASSLGQGSNQPQHF; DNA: TGTGCCAGCAGCTTGGGGCAGGGGAGCAATCAGCCCCAGCATTTT
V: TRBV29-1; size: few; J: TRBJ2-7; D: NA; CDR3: CSVGDTSYEQYF; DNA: TGCAGCGTTGGGGACACATCCTACGAGCAGTACTTC
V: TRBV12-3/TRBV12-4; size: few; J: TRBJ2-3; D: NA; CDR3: CASSHRSGPQYF; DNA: TGTGCCAGCAGCCACAGGTCGGGGCCGCAGTATTTT
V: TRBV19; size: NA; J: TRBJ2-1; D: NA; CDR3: CASSIQGRREEFF; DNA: TGTGCCAGTAGTATCCAAGGTCGAAGAGAAGAGTTCTTC
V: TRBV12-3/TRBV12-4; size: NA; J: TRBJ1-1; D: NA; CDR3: CASSSLWDSDTEAFF; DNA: TGTGCCAGCAGTTCCCTGTGGGACTCCGACACTGAAGCTTTCTTT
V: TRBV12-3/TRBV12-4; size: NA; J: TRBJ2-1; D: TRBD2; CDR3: CASSLGGLAGPYNEQFF; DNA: TGTGCCAGCAGTCTAGGGGGACTAGCGGGGCCTTACAATGAGCAGTTCTTC
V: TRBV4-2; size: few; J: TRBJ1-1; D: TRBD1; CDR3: CASRARTGGTEAFF; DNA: TGTGCCAGCAGGGCCCGAACAGGGGGCACTGAAGCTTTCTTT
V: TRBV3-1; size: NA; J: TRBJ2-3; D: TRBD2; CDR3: CASSQVRSLAGVPDTQYF; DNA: TGTGCCAGCAGCCAAGTGAGGAGTCTAGCGGGAGTCCCAGATACGCAGTATTTT
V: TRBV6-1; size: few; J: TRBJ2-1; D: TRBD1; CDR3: CASSERTGAYNEQFF; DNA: TGTGCCAGCAGTGAAAGGACAGGTGCTTACAATGAGCAGTTCTTC
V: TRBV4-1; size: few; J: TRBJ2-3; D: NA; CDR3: CASSQGDTQYF; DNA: TGCGCCAGCAGCCAGGGAGATACGCAGTATTTT
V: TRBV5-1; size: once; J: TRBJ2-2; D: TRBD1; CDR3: CASSPRQGGGELFF; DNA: TGCGCCAGCAGCCCGCGACAGGGTGGCGGGGAGCTGTTTTTT
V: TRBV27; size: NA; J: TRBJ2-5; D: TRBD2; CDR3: CASSTGLPQETQYF; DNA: TGTGCCAGCAGTACGGGACTACCCCAAGAGACCCAGTACTTC
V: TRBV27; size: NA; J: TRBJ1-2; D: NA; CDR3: CASSRGDNYGYTF; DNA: TGTGCCAGCAGTCGGGGGGACAACTATGGCTACACCTTC
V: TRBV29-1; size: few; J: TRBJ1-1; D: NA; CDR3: CSVRGVAGMNTEAFF; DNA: TGCAGCGTTAGAGGAGTCGCCGGAATGAACACTGAAGCTTTCTTT
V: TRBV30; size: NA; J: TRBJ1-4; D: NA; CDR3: CAWRAGAGIEKLFF; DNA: TGTGCCTGGAGGGCAGGGGCTGGTATTGAAAAACTGTTTTTT
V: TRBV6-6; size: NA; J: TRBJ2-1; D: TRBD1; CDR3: CASSEIRGIYNEQFF; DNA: TGTGCCAGCAGTGAGATCAGGGGGATCTACAATGAGCAGTTCTTC
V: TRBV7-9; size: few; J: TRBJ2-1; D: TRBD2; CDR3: CASSPGTRGRISQFF; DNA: TGTGCCAGCAGCCCCGGGACTAGAGGGAGGATCAGCCAGTTCTTC
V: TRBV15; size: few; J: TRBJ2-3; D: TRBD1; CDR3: CATSRDIEATGVTDTQYF; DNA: TGTGCCACCAGCAGAGATATCGAGGCGACAGGGGTGACAGATACGCAGTATTTT
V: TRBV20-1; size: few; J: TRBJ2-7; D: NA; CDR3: CSAPTGASYEQYF; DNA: TGCAGTGCTCCGACAGGCGCCTCCTACGAGCAGTACTTC
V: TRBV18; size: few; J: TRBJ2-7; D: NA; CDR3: CASSPGHTYEQYF; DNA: TGTGCCAGCTCACCTGGACACACCTACGAGCAGTACTTC
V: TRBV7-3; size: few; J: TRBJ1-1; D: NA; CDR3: CASSPGRANTEAFF; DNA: TGTGCCAGCAGCCCGGGACGAGCCAACACTGAAGCTTTCTTT
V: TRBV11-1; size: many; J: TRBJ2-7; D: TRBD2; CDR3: CASSLTSTSGAYEQYF; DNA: TGTGCCAGCAGCTTAACGTCTACTAGCGGGGCCTACGAGCAGTACTTC
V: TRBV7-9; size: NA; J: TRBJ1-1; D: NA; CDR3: CASSPPPQVTEAFF; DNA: TGTGCCAGCAGCCCCCCCCCACAAGTCACTGAAGCTTTCTTT
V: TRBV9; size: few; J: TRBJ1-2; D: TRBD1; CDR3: CASSASGTGHSLIHYGYTF; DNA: TGTGCCAGCAGCGCGTCCGGGACAGGGCATTCTTTAATTCACTATGGCTACACCTTC
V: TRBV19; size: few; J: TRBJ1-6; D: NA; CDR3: CASSSDGDNSPLHF; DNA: TGTGCCAGTAGTTCAGACGGGGATAATTCACCCCTCCACTTT
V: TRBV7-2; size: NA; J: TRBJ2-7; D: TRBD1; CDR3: CASSPAPGQGHEQYF; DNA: TGTGCCAGCAGCCCAGCCCCGGGACAGGGCCACGAGCAGTACTTC
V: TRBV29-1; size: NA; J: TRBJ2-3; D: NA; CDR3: CSVEREATDTQYF; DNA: TGCAGCGTTGAAAGGGAGGCAACAGATACGCAGTATTTT